This entry lists 2 T cell receptor beta chains sequenced from one sample in a study of T cells in Graves' hyperthyroidism and ophthalmopathy. RNA transcripts were the template for amplifying TCR beta CDR3 regions. The HTBI set primed first-round TCR CDR3 RT-PCR. TCRdb used MiXCR to reprocess the multiplex PCR reads, holding one entry per CDR3 protein. The table has hundreds of thousands of distinct CDR3 sequences, around 13% seen once; the top ten hold 9.5% to 15%. Sequenced material: blood. The receptor source for this set is a woman in her forties or fifties with Graves' ophthalmopathy.

The sample holds many counts of this clonotype. V usage is TRBV6-1 and J usage is TRBJ1-1; 7 nucleotides align to TRBD1. This CDR3 has 14 amino acids. V shed 5 bases, J shed 5 bases, and the junction held 8 bases outside the gene matches. CDR1 is MNHNS and CDR2 is SASEGT in the germline V gene. CDR3 loop: CASSSRSGGTEAFF. The CDR3 DNA reads as TGTGCCAGCAGTTCCCGCTCAGGGGGTACTGAAGCTTTCTTT.

This chain uses TRBV27 with TRBJ2-1; D not resolved. Trimming took 6 bases from V and 8 from J, leaving 14 bases between them. The germline gives CDR1 MNHEY, CDR2 SMNVEV (reference sequence). The CDR3 spans 13 residues. For the CDR3, the DNA is TGTGCCAGCAGAACCCGTTTAGGCGATGAGCAGTTCTTC. Translated: CASRTRLGDEQFF.